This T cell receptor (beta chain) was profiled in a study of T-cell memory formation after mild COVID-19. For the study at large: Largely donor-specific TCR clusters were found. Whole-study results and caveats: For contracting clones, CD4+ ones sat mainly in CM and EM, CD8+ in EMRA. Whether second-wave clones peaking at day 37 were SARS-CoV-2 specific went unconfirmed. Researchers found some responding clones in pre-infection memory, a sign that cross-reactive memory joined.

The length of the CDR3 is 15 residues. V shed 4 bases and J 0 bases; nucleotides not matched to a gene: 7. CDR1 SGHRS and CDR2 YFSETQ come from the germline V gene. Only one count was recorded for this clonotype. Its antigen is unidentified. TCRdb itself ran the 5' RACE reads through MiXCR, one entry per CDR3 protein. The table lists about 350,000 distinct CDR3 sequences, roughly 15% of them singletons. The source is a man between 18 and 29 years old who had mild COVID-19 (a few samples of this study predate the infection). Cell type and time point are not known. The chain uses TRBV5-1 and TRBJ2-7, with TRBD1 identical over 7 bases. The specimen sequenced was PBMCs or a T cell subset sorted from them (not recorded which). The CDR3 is CASSPTGQHSYEQYF. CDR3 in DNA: TGCGCCAGCAGCCCGACGGGACAGCACTCCTACGAGCAGTACTTC.